What follows are 24 T cell receptor beta chains derived from one specimen sequenced in a study of cytomegalovirus exposure and HLA in healthy donors. Repertoires were generated with immunoSEQ multiplex PCR, while TCRdb's copy carries only in-frame clones and drops some. The sample carries around 55,000 clones, around nine tenths recorded once. Sequencing was done on a sample of PBMCs. Every receptor here comes from a young man in good health and CMV-seronegative.

The gene calls are TRBV28 and TRBJ1-1; unclear D gene. CDR1 MDHEN and CDR2 SYDVKM come from the germline V gene. The CDR3 loop spans 11 amino acids. V was trimmed by 5 bases and J by 4 bases, leaving 5 bases between them. The CDR3, as DNA: TGTGCCAGCAGTCCCGGCACTGAAGCTTTCTTT. It specifies CASSPGTEAFF.

The V gene is TRBV10-3, the J gene TRBJ2-7, with no clear D. In germline, CDR1 is ENHRY, CDR2 SYGVKD. Trimming pared 6 bases from V and 3 bases from J, leaving 9 bases between. The CDR3 sequence is 12 residues long. CDR3 nucleotide sequence: TGTGCCATCAGCCAAACCTACTACGAGCAGTACTTC. The encoded protein is CAISQTYYEQYF.

V and J are TRBV7-9 and TRBJ1-1; possibly TRBD1 for D (6 bases). There are 15 residues in the CDR3. In germline, CDR1 is SEHNR, CDR2 FQNEAQ (reference sequence). V shed 5 bases and J shed 4 bases, with 17 bases lying between them. The CDR3 here is CASSGARGPVTEAFF. In DNA form, the CDR3 reads TGTGCCAGCAGCGGAGCCAGGGGTCCGGTCACTGAAGCTTTCTTT.

This clone was seen only a few times. The rearrangement uses TRBV11-1 and TRBJ2-7; 7 bases line up with TRBD1. The CDR3 has 14 amino acids. Germline CDR1 is SGHAT and CDR2 is FQDESV (reference sequence). J was trimmed by 0 bases and V by 2 bases; bases with no gene match: 1. CDR3 amino acids: CASSLRDSSYEQYF. As DNA, the CDR3 is TGTGCCAGCAGCTTAAGGGACAGCTCCTACGAGCAGTACTTC.

The rearrangement links TRBV6-1 to TRBJ2-7; the D gene is possibly TRBD2 (6 bases). Germline CDR1 and CDR2: MNHNS and SASEGT. The CDR3 is 15 residues long. V was trimmed by 1 base and J by 0 bases, leaving 10 bases between them. This CDR3 is CASSEGLADSYEQYF. As DNA, the CDR3 is TGTGCCAGCAGTGAAGGATTAGCGGACTCCTACGAGCAGTACTTC.

As regards this clone: The limits of the CDR3 on the DNA are not certain, so only TCRdb's listed CDR3 is given. The V call is TRBV14, the J call TRBJ1-1; the table names TRBD1, a call not compared with the DNA. From germline, CDR1 is SGHDN and CDR2 FVKESK. The CDR3 adds up to 14 amino acids, both ends counted. This CDR3 is CASSQDTVGTGTFF.

This chain joins TRBV2 and TRBJ2-5; D perhaps matches TRBD2 (5 bases). The length of the CDR3 is 12 residues. Germline loops: CDR1 SNHLY, CDR2 FYNNEI. V lost 8 bases to trimming and J lost 5 bases, with 12 bases between them. The CDR3 DNA reads as TGTGCCAGCTACACGGCGGGCGAGACCCAGTACTTC. As protein: CASYTAGETQYF.

The chain employs TRBV29-1 and TRBJ1-2; TRBD1 might be the D (6 bases). The germline V gene encodes CDR1 SQVTM and CDR2 ANQGSEA. This CDR3 is built from 14 residues. Trimming took 3 bases from V and 8 from J, leaving 19 bases between them. The CDR3 protein is CSVDPQGQLQGYTF. The CDR3 DNA follows: TGCAGCGTTGACCCACAGGGCCAGTTGCAGGGCTACACCTTC.

This chain joins TRBV29-1 and TRBJ1-1, with D tentatively TRBD1 (5 bases). The CDR3 length is 13 residues. Germline V CDR1 and CDR2: SQVTM, ANQGSEA. V lost 7 bases and J 1 base, leaving 13 bases between the germline ends. The CDR3 protein is CSGGDPGNTEAFF. The CDR3 coding sequence is TGCAGCGGGGGGGACCCCGGGAACACTGAAGCTTTCTTT. The full variable domain, in which reference TRBV29-1 and TRBJ1-1 provide the parts outside the CDR3, is SAVISQKPSRDICQRGTSLTIQCQVDSQVTMMFWYRQQPGQSLTLIATANQGSEATYESGFVIDKFPISRPNLTFSTLTVSNMSPEDSSIYLCSGGDPGNTEAFFGQGTRLTVV.

The V and J genes are TRBV19 and TRBJ2-1; 9 bases agree with TRBD2. The V and J ends lost 9 bases and 5 bases, in that order; junction bases with no gene match: 14. CDR1 and CDR2 (germline): LNHDA, SQIVND (reference sequence). The CDR3 has 16 amino acids. DNA for the CDR3: TGTGCCAGCGGGGGTGGGGCGGGAGGGCCCAACAATGAGCAGTTCTTC. Amino acid sequence: CASGGGAGGPNNEQFF. Complete variable domain (other parts from reference TRBV19 and TRBJ2-1): DGGITQSPKYLFRKEGQNVTLSCEQNLNHDAMYWYRQDPGQGLRLIYYSQIVNDFQKGDIAEGYSVSREKKESFPLTVTSAQKNPTAFYLCASGGGAGGPNNEQFFGPGTRLTVL.

The chain couples TRBV28 to TRBJ2-7; 10 nucleotides line up with TRBD2. CDR1 is MDHEN, CDR2 SYDVKM, per germline. J lost 3 bases, V lost 7 bases, and 12 bases had no gene match. The CDR3 length is 16 residues. CDR3 coding DNA: TGTGCCAGCAAAATTTCGGGGGCTAGCGGGAGCTACGAGCAGTACTTC. Amino acid sequence: CASKISGASGSYEQYF.

On this clone itself: The junction shows a germline mismatch at one end, possibly a read error. The chain links TRBV7-7 to TRBJ2-7, with 9 positions matching TRBD1. Germline CDR1 and CDR2: SSHAT and FNYEAQ (reference sequence). This CDR3 spans 17 amino acids. The CDR3 reads CASSRPGTGLTPYEQYF. CDR3 nucleotide sequence: TGTGCTAGCAGCCGTCCCGGGACAGGGTTAACCCCCTACGAGCAGTACTTC.

The chain recombines TRBV28 with TRBJ1-2; 7 positions match TRBD1. Unmatched junction bases numbered 4, after V lost 3 bases and J lost 6 bases. The CDR3 is made up of 13 amino acids. CDR1 is MDHEN, CDR2 SYDVKM, per germline. The CDR3 protein is CASSFGTVDGYTF. CDR3 bases: TGTGCCAGCAGTTTCGGGACAGTCGATGGCTACACCTTC.

This clone has more than one count but fewer than ten. The chain joins TRBV4-2 to TRBJ1-2; 11 bases match TRBD1. V shed 1 base and J 4 bases; nucleotides not matched to a gene: 2. In germline, CDR1 is LGHNA, CDR2 YNFKEQ. This CDR3 is 15 amino acids long. The CDR3 DNA follows: TGTGCCAGCAGCCAAGGGGGACAGGGGGTCTATGGCTACACCTTC. Encoded protein: CASSQGGQGVYGYTF.

A single count supports this clone. This chain joins TRBV7-9 and TRBJ1-1; maybe TRBD1 (5 bases). V lost 7 bases and J 0 bases, leaving 12 bases between the germline ends. The CDR3 runs 14 residues. From germline, CDR1 is SEHNR and CDR2 FQNEAQ (reference sequence). The CDR3 sequence is CASTETDMNTEAFF. CDR3 nucleotides: TGTGCCAGCACCGAGACAGATATGAACACTGAAGCTTTCTTT.

The chain links TRBV14 to TRBJ1-4; a weak D match, TRBD1 (5 bases). The V and J ends lost 3 bases and 5 bases respectively, with 13 bases between them. Germline V gene data show CDR1 as SGHDN and CDR2 as FVKESK. The CDR3 spans 15 residues. The CDR3 loop reads CASSQGGLLNEKLFF. Here the CDR3 DNA reads TGTGCCAGCAGCCAGGGGGGGTTACTCAATGAAAAACTGTTTTTT.

The CDR3 nucleotides read TGTGCCAGCTCATCACGTGGGGCTACAACTAATGAAAAACTGTTTTTT. Translating it yields CASSSRGATTNEKLFF. This chain joins TRBV18 and TRBJ1-4; possible D gene TRBD1, 5 bases. With 5 bases removed from V and 0 bases from J, the gap between germline ends came to 13 bases. The CDR3 extends over 16 amino acids. CDR1 KGHSH and CDR2 LQKENI come from the germline V gene.

DNA of the CDR3: TGTGCCAGCAGACCCTTTGAGGGTGTTACGGAGACCCAGTACTTC. It specifies CASRPFEGVTETQYF. The chain employs TRBV5-8 and TRBJ2-5; weak D call: TRBD2 (5 bases). V lost 5 bases to trimming and J lost 5 bases, with 19 bases between them. CDR3 length: 15 residues. Germline V gene lookup returns CDR1 SGHTS and CDR2 YDEGEE. Drawing the rest from reference TRBV5-8 and TRBJ2-5, the complete variable domain is EAGVTQSPTHLIKTRGQQATLRCSPISGHTSVYWYQQALGLGLQFLLWYDEGEERNRGNFPPRFSGRQFPNYSSELNVNALELEDSALYLCASRPFEGVTETQYFGPGTRLLVL.

In this sample, this clone turned up a few times. The rearrangement uses TRBV5-1 and TRBJ1-4; possible D gene TRBD1, 5 bases. The CDR3 runs to 14 residues. With 4 bases removed from V and 5 bases from J, the gap between germline ends came to 12 bases. CDR1 is SGHRS and CDR2 is YFSETQ in the germline V gene. The CDR3 nucleotides read TGCGCCAGCAGCCACAGGCGGCCCAATGAAAAACTGTTTTTT. It encodes CASSHRRPNEKLFF.

This CDR3 reads CASSINPGVLGYTF. The CDR3 nucleotides read TGTGCCAGTAGTATTAACCCGGGGGTACTTGGCTACACCTTC. The chain combines TRBV19 with TRBJ1-2; perhaps TRBD1 as D (5 bases). The CDR3 consists of 14 residues. Germline CDR1 reads LNHDA; CDR2 reads SQIVND (reference sequence). The V gene lost 3 bases and the J gene lost 7 bases, with 15 bases spanning the gap.

The rearrangement uses TRBV6-1 and TRBJ2-7; D call uncertain. Germline V gene data show CDR1 as MNHNS and CDR2 as SASEGT. Trimming took 2 bases from V and 9 from J, leaving 20 bases between them. The length of the CDR3 is 15 residues. This CDR3 is CASSESETRHTGQYF. CDR3 coding DNA: TGTGCCAGCAGTGAATCCGAGACACGACACACCGGGCAGTACTTC.

The chain is built from TRBV7-9 and TRBJ2-7; 12 positions match TRBD2. The CDR3 spans 15 residues. The junction had 5 bases not matched to a gene; V was cut back by 4 bases and J by 4 bases. Germline lookup yields CDR1 SEHNR and CDR2 FQNEAQ (reference sequence). The CDR3 nucleotides read TGTGCCAGCAGCTCGACTAGCGGGGGCCAGTACGAGCAGTACTTC. It specifies CASSSTSGGQYEQYF.

This chain uses TRBV6-5 with TRBJ1-1; 9 bases agree with TRBD1. CDR3 length: 14 amino acids. V was pared by 2 bases and J by 5 bases, with 3 bases of the junction left unmatched. The germline gives CDR1 MNHEY, CDR2 SVGAGI. The CDR3 nucleotides read TGTGCCAGCAGTTACCGGACAGGGGAGACTGAAGCTTTCTTT. Encoded protein: CASSYRTGETEAFF.

The chain has TRBV5-6 and TRBJ1-1; the match to TRBD1 covers 7 bases. This CDR3 is built from 13 residues. With 4 bases clipped from V and 3 bases from J, the junction kept 3 bases outside the gene matches. Germline loops: CDR1 SGHDT, CDR2 YYEEEE. CDR3 protein: CASSDGTDTEAFF. The DNA of the CDR3 is TGTGCCAGCAGCGATGGGACAGACACTGAAGCTTTCTTT.